A single sample gave rise to the 8 T cell receptor beta chains below, sequenced in a study of PD-1 blockade in classical Hodgkin lymphoma. Each patient's relapse followed autologous stem cell transplantation, and brentuximab vedotin exposure varied. The table came from immunoSEQ multiplex PCR; TCRdb's copy has only in-frame clones and leaves some out. The profile shows just under 30,000 clones, more than 65% of them singletons. The starting material was peripheral blood mononuclear cells (PBMCs), obtained before the second cycle of nivolumab. Receptors originate from a human donor with classical Hodgkin lymphoma.

The V call is TRBV28, the J call TRBJ2-3, with 13 bases fitting TRBD2. This CDR3 contains 17 residues. V lost 3 bases and J lost 2; bases outside the gene matches: 5. Germline V gene sequence: CDR1 MDHEN, CDR2 SYDVKM. The CDR3 spells CASSLRTSGGPTDTQYF. The DNA for the CDR3 is TGTGCCAGCAGTTTGCGGACTAGCGGGGGACCCACAGATACGCAGTATTTT.

The chain uses TRBV28 and TRBJ2-3; 13 bases agree with TRBD2. Germline V gives CDR1 MDHEN, CDR2 SYDVKM. This CDR3 has 17 residues. Trimming cost V 8 bases and J 4 bases; bases outside gene matches: 12. The CDR3 DNA sequence: TGTGCCAGCTCCGGGGGGGTACTAGCGGGAGGGGCAGATACGCAGTATTTT. It specifies CASSGGVLAGGADTQYF.

This clone was recorded only once. The CDR3 loop is CASSSGGLAGEWPDTQYF. CDR3 nucleotide sequence: TGCGCCAGCAGCTCAGGGGGACTAGCGGGAGAGTGGCCAGATACGCAGTATTTT. This sequence joins TRBV5-1 and TRBJ2-3; 14 nucleotides agree with TRBD2. CDR1 and CDR2 (germline): SGHRS, YFSETQ. Trimming removed 3 bases from V and 4 bases from J; junction bases left unmatched: 10. This CDR3 has 18 amino acids.

This clone qualifies as medium-sized. The chain joins TRBV5-1 to TRBJ2-2; possibly TRBD2 for D (5 bases). Germline-derived CDR1 and CDR2 are SGHRS and YFSETQ. This CDR3 spans 17 amino acids. V was clipped by 0 bases and J by 6 bases, with 18 bases between them. The CDR3 reads CASSLGGGPSNSGELFF. The CDR3 DNA reads as TGCGCCAGCAGCTTGGGCGGAGGCCCGTCGAATTCCGGGGAGCTGTTTTTT.

This clone was picked up a small number of times. V usage is TRBV7-3 and J usage is TRBJ2-1; D is possibly TRBD1 or TRBD2 (5 bases each). Trimming took 5 bases from V and 0 from J, leaving 11 bases between them. The CDR3 is 15 amino acids. Germline V gene sequence: CDR1 SGHTA, CDR2 FQGTGA. This CDR3 is CASSRQRSSYNEQFF. The CDR3 DNA reads as TGTGCCAGCAGCCGACAGCGGAGCTCCTACAATGAGCAGTTCTTC.

This clone was seen a few times. The V and J genes are TRBV28 and TRBJ2-7, with a weak D call TRBD2 (6 bases). V dropped 6 bases and J dropped 3 bases, with 18 bases sitting between them. Germline-derived CDR1 and CDR2 are MDHEN and SYDVKM. The CDR3 is made up of 15 amino acids. The CDR3 DNA is TGTGCCAGCAGCGCGCCCGGGACTGCCGGCTACGAGCAGTACTTC. This encodes CASSAPGTAGYEQYF.

This sequence joins TRBV2 and TRBJ2-7; D ambiguous. V lost 7 bases and J 2 bases, leaving 15 bases between the germline ends. The CDR3 is made up of 14 amino acids. Germline assignment: CDR1 SNHLY and CDR2 FYNNEI. The CDR3 bases are TGTGCCAGCAATCAAGAGGCGCTAGCCTACGAGCAGTACTTC. It specifies CASNQEALAYEQYF.

The gene calls are TRBV11-1 and TRBJ2-1; no reliable D call. The CDR3 extends over 13 amino acids. The germline V gene has CDR1 SGHAT and CDR2 FQDESV (reference sequence). V shed 6 bases and J shed 8 bases, with 14 bases lying between them. CDR3 DNA sequence: TGTGCCAGCAGGGGTCTTGAGGACGATGAGCAGTTCTTC. Translation gives CASRGLEDDEQFF.